This TCR beta chain was retrieved from a study of shared clonotypes between healthy human individuals. V gave up 7 bases and J gave up 6 bases; unmatched junction bases: 4. Germline V gene data show CDR1 as MNHNS and CDR2 as SASEGT. CDR3 length equals 12 residues. This table comes from immunoSEQ multiplex PCR, and its TCRdb copy is limited to in-frame clones, with some not included. The sample contains roughly 1,800,000 clones, 85% to 95% of which appear only once. Only CD45RO-negative cells positively selected for CCR7 counted as naive CD8 cells, so terminally differentiated effector memory CD45RA+ cells were excluded.

This sequence joins TRBV6-1 and TRBJ1-1; 8 positions agree with TRBD1. The sequence derives from a man aged 18 to 29 in good health. The sequenced sample consisted of naive CD8+ T cells sorted from blood. The CDR3 DNA reads TGTGCCAGCATCCAACAGGGGGCTGAAGCTTTCTTT. Translation gives CASIQQGAEAFF.